The sequence of this TCR beta chain was determined in a study of technical replicates of blood from a handful of donors. TCRdb's table, derived via immunoSEQ multiplex PCR, lists solely in-frame clones and lacks some. The profile shows under 35,000 clones, around 94% of them singletons. V was clipped by 3 bases and J by 3 bases, with 8 bases between them. This CDR3 comprises 12 residues. Germline assignment: CDR1 GTSNPN and CDR2 SVGIG (reference sequence). This TCR was recovered from a human donor in good health. Some clones in this sample may be carry-over from other donors' samples. Sequencing was performed on PBMCs. The rearrangement links TRBV30 to TRBJ1-1; D remains unclear. The CDR3, as DNA: TGTGCCTGGAGAATGGGAGACACTGAAGCTTTCTTT. Translating it yields CAWRMGDTEAFF.